This T cell receptor (beta chain) was documented in a study of technical replicates of blood from several donors. Sequencing was performed with immunoSEQ multiplex PCR; in TCRdb, only in-frame clones are kept and a portion is missing. The profile covers tens of thousands of clones, with roughly 98% appearing a single time and roughly 0.17% taken by the ten largest. This clone is a singleton in its sample. At one boundary the junction diverges from the germline segment, which might be a read error. Germline values: CDR1 MDHEN, CDR2 SYDVKM. The CDR3 is 13 amino acids. The source of this sequence is a human donor in good health. What was sequenced was T cells isolated from PBMCs. The chain couples TRBV28 to TRBJ2-7, with a possible D match to TRBD1 (6 bases). The CDR3 nucleotides read TGTGCCAGCAGTTTAAGCGTGGGGGCCCGGGTGAGTTTC. This encodes CASSLSVGARVSF.